Shown below are 10 T cell receptor beta chains from a single sample sequenced in a study of identical twins (dated by TCRdb to about 2016). The method behind the library was 5' RACE. Sequenced on an Illumina HiSeq 2000. TCRdb reprocessed the public reads (quality trimming at Q25 with fastp, clone calling with MiXCR) and kept in-frame beta chains. Each CDR3 protein appears once, grouped with its most common genes and DNA. The sample contains roughly 540,000 distinct CDR3 sequences, under 25% of them found a single time. Of the sample, under 0.95% falls within the top ten clones. This sample was also put to use in a study of T cells expressing NK-cell markers.

Source material: CD4+ T cells sorted from blood. The origin of the receptors is a young woman in good health.

This rearrangement joins TRBV7-9 to TRBJ1-2; 8 nucleotides align to TRBD1. The germline CDR1 and CDR2 sequences are SEHNR and FQNEAQ (reference sequence). CDR3 size: 16 residues. V lost 6 bases to trimming and J lost 0 bases; unmatched junction nucleotides: 9. The CDR3 DNA sequence: TGTGCCAGCAGTCCCGGGACAGGAGCCCCTAACTATGGCTACACCTTC. Protein sequence: CASSPGTGAPNYGYTF.

This clonotype came up a few times. The chain links TRBV5-1 to TRBJ2-5; 14 bases map to TRBD2. Germline V gives CDR1 SGHRS, CDR2 YFSETQ. The CDR3 has 17 amino acids. Trimming cost V 2 bases and J 4 bases; bases outside gene matches: 7. The chain's CDR3 is CASSFGTSGGPGETQYF. The CDR3 region has the DNA TGCGCCAGCAGCTTCGGGACTAGCGGGGGCCCCGGAGAGACCCAGTACTTC.

The chain is built from TRBV20-1 and TRBJ2-1; D gene uncertain. Trimming took 4 bases from V and 7 from J, leaving 5 bases between them. The CDR3 loop spans 10 amino acids. Germline CDR1 reads DFQATT; CDR2 reads SNEGSKA (reference sequence). CDR3 nucleotide sequence: TGCAGTGCTATATGGAATGAGCAGTTCTTC. This sequence encodes CSAIWNEQFF.

This clonotype was found a few times. CDR3 amino acids: CAGHLNGYTF. The CDR3 nucleotides read TGTGCCGGCCACTTGAATGGCTACACCTTC. The chain recombines TRBV6-6 with TRBJ1-2; D is uncertain. CDR3 length: 10 residues. V lost 11 bases, J lost 6 bases, and 10 bases lay in between. Germline CDR1 reads MNHNY; CDR2 reads SVGAGI (reference sequence).

This clonotype was picked up one time. The rearrangement uses TRBV18 and TRBJ1-2; TRBD1 might be the D (5 bases). Trimming stripped 2 bases from V and 8 bases from J, with 9 bases between. Germline V gives CDR1 KGHSH, CDR2 LQKENI. The length of the CDR3 is 12 residues. The DNA for the CDR3 is TGTGCCAGCTCACCAGCCGGGGGAGGCTACACCTTC. It translates to CASSPAGGGYTF.

The chain employs TRBV7-9 and TRBJ1-1; possibly TRBD1 for D (6 bases). V was clipped by 6 bases and J by 5 bases, with 19 bases between them. There are 15 residues in the CDR3. CDR1 is SEHNR and CDR2 is FQNEAQ in the germline V gene (reference sequence). The CDR3 is CASSTLWGLGTEAFF. CDR3 DNA sequence: TGTGCCAGCAGTACGCTATGGGGGCTAGGGACTGAAGCTTTCTTT.

The V and J genes are TRBV7-4 and TRBJ2-7; D unresolved. The V gene lost 6 bases and the J gene lost 0 bases, with 18 bases spanning the gap. The CDR3 covers 16 residues. Germline V gene sequence: CDR1 SGHVT, CDR2 SQSDAQ. The CDR3 sequence: CASRAKSRDISYEQYF. As DNA, the CDR3 is TGTGCCAGCAGAGCTAAAAGTAGAGATATCTCCTACGAGCAGTACTTC. Using reference TRBV7-4 and TRBJ2-7 for the parts outside the CDR3, the full variable domain is GAGVSQSPRYKVAKRGRDVALRCDSISGHVTLYWYRQTLGQGSEVLTYSQSDAQRDKSGRPSGRFSAERPERSVSTLKIQRTEQGDSAVYLCASRAKSRDISYEQYFGPGTRLTVT.

There are many counts of this clonotype. The rearrangement links TRBV7-2 to TRBJ2-7; perhaps TRBD1 as D (5 bases). V lost 0 bases to trimming and J lost 2 bases, with 8 bases between them. From germline, CDR1 is SGHTA and CDR2 FQGNSA. This CDR3 has 14 residues. CDR3 nucleotide sequence: TGTGCCAGCAGCTTAGCAGGACAAGCCTACGAGCAGTACTTC. Its protein product is CASSLAGQAYEQYF.

This sequence joins TRBV4-1 and TRBJ1-3; D ambiguous. Germline values: CDR1 MGHRA, CDR2 YSYEKL. This CDR3 has 12 amino acids. V was cut by 1 base and J by 4 bases, with 2 bases left in between. CDR3 sequence reads: CASSQVGNTIYF. The DNA of the CDR3 is TGCGCCAGCAGCCAAGTAGGAAACACCATATATTTT.

This clonotype occurred a few times. The V and J genes are TRBV5-4 and TRBJ1-1, with TRBD1 matching 9 bases. The CDR3 extends over 17 amino acids. Germline V gene sequence: CDR1 SGHNT, CDR2 YYREEE (reference sequence). After removal of 4 bases from V and 4 bases from J, the junction contained 14 bases not matched to a gene. This chain's CDR3 is CASSHPRDRALSTEAFF. CDR3 nucleotide sequence: TGTGCCAGCAGCCACCCCCGGGACAGGGCACTTTCCACTGAAGCTTTCTTT. Using reference TRBV5-4 and TRBJ1-1 for the parts outside the CDR3, the full variable domain is ETGVTQSPTHLIKTRGQQVTLRCSSQSGHNTVSWYQQALGQGPQFIFQYYREEENGRGNFPPRFSGLQFPNYSSELNVNALELDDSALYLCASSHPRDRALSTEAFFGQGTRLTVV.